This T cell receptor beta chain derives from a study of blood T cell repertoires in COVID-19. Produced via immunoSEQ multiplex PCR; TCRdb's table is partial and in-frame only. The repertoire has around 270,000 clones, approximately 92% of them found once; the top ten carry around 2.6%. CDR1 is LGHDT, CDR2 YNNKEL, per germline (reference sequence). Trimming shortened V by 6 bases and J by 1 base, and 8 bases separated the two germline ends. The CDR3 covers 13 residues. Input material: peripheral blood. V usage is TRBV3-1 (or the pseudogene TRBV3-2) and J usage is TRBJ2-3; D might be TRBD2 (6 bases). The sequence derives from a person aged 18 to 29 with COVID-19, enrolled during active disease. In nucleotides, the CDR3 is TGTGCCAGCAGAGGGGAGGGCACAGATACGCAGTATTTT. Translation gives CASRGEGTDTQYF.